The rows below give T cell receptor beta chains drawn from one sample of a study of control samples from healthy donors and cancer patients. The protocol was immunoSEQ multiplex PCR, while the TCRdb copy is restricted to in-frame clones and leaves out a portion. The data show over 100,000 clones, with over 85% seen just once and 4.5% to 7% held by the top ten. Source material: blood. The receptors come from a man aged 18 to 29 in good health. Each CDR3 is given with its conserved first and last residue. D genes are given only for firm matches. Clone size is given for some rows only: seen once, a few or many times, or a class if the clone is expanded.

j_call: TRBJ1-2; v_call: TRBV5-4; cdr3_length: 15; clone_size: .; d_call: TRBD1; cdr3_nt: TGTGCCAGCAGCACGGACAGGGGGCTCAACTATGGCTACACCTTC; cdr3_aa: CASSTDRGLNYGYTF
j_call: TRBJ2-7; v_call: TRBV4-1; cdr3_length: 16; clone_size: .; d_call: TRBD1; cdr3_nt: TGCGCCAGCAGCCATCCCGGGACAGGGGGTTCCTACGAGCAGTACTTC; cdr3_aa: CASSHPGTGGSYEQYF
j_call: TRBJ1-4; v_call: TRBV18; cdr3_length: 14; clone_size: .; d_call: .; cdr3_nt: TGTGCCAGCTCACCTGGGGTGGCTAATGAAAAACTGTTTTTT; cdr3_aa: CASSPGVANEKLFF
j_call: TRBJ1-3; v_call: TRBV19; cdr3_length: 15; clone_size: .; d_call: .; cdr3_nt: TGTGCCAGTAGTCCCCAAGGAGGGAGGCGAAACACCATATATTTT; cdr3_aa: CASSPQGGRRNTIYF
j_call: TRBJ1-2; v_call: TRBV7-3; cdr3_length: 13; clone_size: .; d_call: .; cdr3_nt: TGTGCCAGCAGCTTAGGGGGAAACTATGGCTACACCTTC; cdr3_aa: CASSLGGNYGYTF
j_call: TRBJ1-1; v_call: TRBV4-1; cdr3_length: 15; clone_size: once; d_call: .; cdr3_nt: TGCGCCAGCAGCCTAATCGGGTGGGGGAACACTGAAGCTTTCTTT; cdr3_aa: CASSLIGWGNTEAFF
j_call: TRBJ2-5; v_call: TRBV2; cdr3_length: 13; clone_size: .; d_call: .; cdr3_nt: TGTGCCAGCAGTGACTGGCAGACCGAGACCCAGTACTTC; cdr3_aa: CASSDWQTETQYF
j_call: TRBJ1-2; v_call: TRBV5-1; cdr3_length: 14; clone_size: .; d_call: .; cdr3_nt: TGCGCCAGCAGCTTGGGCGACAGGAACTATGGCTACACCTTC; cdr3_aa: CASSLGDRNYGYTF
j_call: TRBJ2-2; v_call: TRBV7-9; cdr3_length: 14; clone_size: .; d_call: TRBD2; cdr3_nt: TGTGCCAGCGGCGGGGGCGGGGGGTTACGGGAGCTGTTTTTT; cdr3_aa: CASGGGGGLRELFF
j_call: TRBJ2-1; v_call: TRBV6-6; cdr3_length: 14; clone_size: .; d_call: TRBD1; cdr3_nt: TGTGCCAGCAGTTATGGGACAGTCTACAATGAGCAGTTCTTC; cdr3_aa: CASSYGTVYNEQFF
j_call: TRBJ1-2; v_call: TRBV19; cdr3_length: 17; clone_size: .; d_call: .; cdr3_nt: TGTGCCAGTAACCACTTTTTGTACCGGCGAGCTAACTATGGCTACACCTTC; cdr3_aa: CASNHFLYRRANYGYTF
j_call: TRBJ2-7; v_call: TRBV2; cdr3_length: 14; clone_size: .; d_call: TRBD1; cdr3_nt: TGTGCCAGCGCTCTCGACAGGGGGAGATACGAGCAGTACTTC; cdr3_aa: CASALDRGRYEQYF
j_call: TRBJ1-2; v_call: TRBV29-1; cdr3_length: 14; clone_size: .; d_call: .; cdr3_nt: TGCAGCGTTGTCACGAGGGGCGGAAACTATGGCTACACCTTC; cdr3_aa: CSVVTRGGNYGYTF
j_call: TRBJ1-5; v_call: TRBV6-1; cdr3_length: 16; clone_size: once; d_call: TRBD1; cdr3_nt: TGTGCCAGCAGTGAAGCGGGGACAGGGGGAAATCAGCCCCAGCATTTT; cdr3_aa: CASSEAGTGGNQPQHF
j_call: TRBJ2-5; v_call: TRBV5-4; cdr3_length: 16; clone_size: .; d_call: TRBD2; cdr3_nt: TGTGCCAGCAGCTTGGCCCTAGCGGGGGGGCAAGAGACCCAGTACTTC; cdr3_aa: CASSLALAGGQETQYF
j_call: TRBJ2-7; v_call: TRBV25-1; cdr3_length: 14; clone_size: .; d_call: TRBD1; cdr3_nt: TGTGCCAGCAACCGACAGGGGGCGGCCTACGAGCAGTACTTC; cdr3_aa: CASNRQGAAYEQYF
j_call: TRBJ1-2; v_call: TRBV3-1/TRBV3-2; cdr3_length: 16; clone_size: .; d_call: .; cdr3_nt: TGTGCCAGCACCCCAAGAGGGGCAGGGGCGAACTATGGCTACACCTTC; cdr3_aa: CASTPRGAGANYGYTF
j_call: TRBJ1-5; v_call: TRBV7-2; cdr3_length: 15; clone_size: .; d_call: .; cdr3_nt: TGTGCCAGCAGCTTAGTGTGGGCGATAGGGCAGCCCCAGCATTTT; cdr3_aa: CASSLVWAIGQPQHF
j_call: TRBJ2-1; v_call: TRBV5-1; cdr3_length: 14; clone_size: .; d_call: .; cdr3_nt: TGCGCCAGCAGCCCGGGTGGCGGGTACAATGAGCAGTTCTTC; cdr3_aa: CASSPGGGYNEQFF
j_call: TRBJ1-2; v_call: TRBV13; cdr3_length: 15; clone_size: .; d_call: .; cdr3_nt: TGTGCCAGCAGCTTATTTGGAGGCGGACGCTATGGCTACACCTTC; cdr3_aa: CASSLFGGGRYGYTF
j_call: TRBJ2-7; v_call: TRBV5-4; cdr3_length: 15; clone_size: .; d_call: .; cdr3_nt: TGTGCCAGCAGCCTCGTCCCGTTGGAGGGGAACGAGCAGTACTTC; cdr3_aa: CASSLVPLEGNEQYF
j_call: TRBJ2-4; v_call: TRBV5-5; cdr3_length: 15; clone_size: .; d_call: .; cdr3_nt: TGTGCCAGCAGCTTGCTCTCGGATTTCGGAAACATTCAGTACTTC; cdr3_aa: CASSLLSDFGNIQYF
j_call: TRBJ2-2; v_call: TRBV9; cdr3_length: 15; clone_size: .; d_call: TRBD2; cdr3_nt: TGTGCCAGCAGCGTAAGCGGGGGGGCCGCCGGGGAGCTGTTTTTT; cdr3_aa: CASSVSGGAAGELFF
j_call: TRBJ1-1; v_call: TRBV11-2; cdr3_length: 14; clone_size: .; d_call: .; cdr3_nt: TGTGCCAGCAGCTTAGTAGGGGATGTGGCTGAAGCTTTCTTT; cdr3_aa: CASSLVGDVAEAFF
j_call: TRBJ2-7; v_call: TRBV7-9; cdr3_length: 15; clone_size: .; d_call: TRBD2; cdr3_nt: TGTGCCAGCAGCCCCTACGCGGGAGGTTCCTACGAGCAGTACTTC; cdr3_aa: CASSPYAGGSYEQYF
j_call: TRBJ2-3; v_call: TRBV12-3/TRBV12-4; cdr3_length: 12; clone_size: .; d_call: .; cdr3_nt: TGTGCCAGCAAAGTCAATGCAGATACGCAGTATTTT; cdr3_aa: CASKVNADTQYF
j_call: TRBJ2-3; v_call: TRBV15; cdr3_length: 17; clone_size: .; d_call: TRBD2; cdr3_nt: TGTGCCACTTCGCAGGACTATGCGGGGGGGCCCCAAGATACGCAGTATTTT; cdr3_aa: CATSQDYAGGPQDTQYF
j_call: TRBJ2-3; v_call: TRBV9; cdr3_length: 16; clone_size: .; d_call: TRBD2; cdr3_nt: TGTGCCAGCAGCGAGCAGGGCGGGGGTACCGCAGATACGCAGTATTTT; cdr3_aa: CASSEQGGGTADTQYF
j_call: TRBJ2-7; v_call: TRBV7-3; cdr3_length: 12; clone_size: few; d_call: .; cdr3_nt: TGTGCCAGCAGCCCCGACAACTACGAGCAGTACTTC; cdr3_aa: CASSPDNYEQYF
j_call: TRBJ1-2; v_call: TRBV10-1; cdr3_length: 13; clone_size: .; d_call: .; cdr3_nt: TGCGCCAGCAGTCTCGACAGGAACTATGGCTACACCTTC; cdr3_aa: CASSLDRNYGYTF
j_call: TRBJ2-7; v_call: TRBV7-6; cdr3_length: 12; clone_size: .; d_call: .; cdr3_nt: TGTGCCAGCAGTTCCCCCCTAGGGTTGAAGTACTTC; cdr3_aa: CASSSPLGLKYF
j_call: TRBJ1-5; v_call: TRBV2; cdr3_length: 14; clone_size: .; d_call: .; cdr3_nt: TGTGCCAGCAGTGTATCGAGGGGCAATCAGCCCCAGCATTTT; cdr3_aa: CASSVSRGNQPQHF
j_call: TRBJ2-5; v_call: TRBV5-1; cdr3_length: 12; clone_size: .; d_call: .; cdr3_nt: TGCGCCAGCAGCTTGGCCGGTGAGACCCAGTACTTC; cdr3_aa: CASSLAGETQYF
j_call: TRBJ2-3; v_call: TRBV4-2; cdr3_length: 14; clone_size: .; d_call: TRBD2; cdr3_nt: TGTGCCAGTCGACGGGGGGTTAGCACAGATACGCAGTATTTT; cdr3_aa: CASRRGVSTDTQYF
j_call: TRBJ1-2; v_call: TRBV18; cdr3_length: 15; clone_size: .; d_call: TRBD1; cdr3_nt: TGTGCCAGCTCACCTGGCGACAGGGGGGACTATGGCTACACCTTC; cdr3_aa: CASSPGDRGDYGYTF
j_call: TRBJ2-7; v_call: TRBV11-2; cdr3_length: 16; clone_size: .; d_call: TRBD1; cdr3_nt: TGTGCCAGCAGCTTAGGTCACAGGGGGCCTTATTACGAGCAGTACTTC; cdr3_aa: CASSLGHRGPYYEQYF
j_call: TRBJ2-6; v_call: TRBV28; cdr3_length: 17; clone_size: .; d_call: .; cdr3_nt: TGTGCCAGCACCCCAACGGACGGAGCCTCTGGGGCCAACGTCCTGACTTTC; cdr3_aa: CASTPTDGASGANVLTF
j_call: TRBJ2-7; v_call: TRBV7-2; cdr3_length: 12; clone_size: .; d_call: .; cdr3_nt: TGTGCCAGCAGCCTTGGGACTGACGAGCAGTACTTC; cdr3_aa: CASSLGTDEQYF
j_call: TRBJ1-4; v_call: TRBV19; cdr3_length: 19; clone_size: few; d_call: .; cdr3_nt: TGTGCCAGTAGTATCTGGGATCGGACGCCTCTAGGTTTCCATGAAAAACTGTTTTTT; cdr3_aa: CASSIWDRTPLGFHEKLFF
j_call: TRBJ2-3; v_call: TRBV3-1/TRBV3-2; cdr3_length: 13; clone_size: once; d_call: .; cdr3_nt: TGTGCCAGCAGCCAACAGGGGACAGATACGCAGTATTTT; cdr3_aa: CASSQQGTDTQYF
j_call: TRBJ2-2; v_call: TRBV12-2; cdr3_length: 13; clone_size: .; d_call: .; cdr3_nt: TGTGCAAGTCGCGCCCAGACCCACGGGGAGCTGTTTTTT; cdr3_aa: CASRAQTHGELFF
j_call: TRBJ1-2; v_call: TRBV7-9; cdr3_length: 13; clone_size: .; d_call: .; cdr3_nt: TGTGCCAGCAGCCCAGCCAATAACTATGGCTACACCTTC; cdr3_aa: CASSPANNYGYTF
j_call: TRBJ1-2; v_call: TRBV30; cdr3_length: 14; clone_size: .; d_call: TRBD1; cdr3_nt: TGTGCCTGGAGCCGGGGGGGACAGGGGTGGGGCTACACCTTC; cdr3_aa: CAWSRGGQGWGYTF
j_call: TRBJ2-1; v_call: TRBV9; cdr3_length: 13; clone_size: .; d_call: .; cdr3_nt: TGTGCCAGCAGCGTTTGGGGTCTGGGTGAGCAGTTCTTC; cdr3_aa: CASSVWGLGEQFF
j_call: TRBJ1-1; v_call: TRBV5-4; cdr3_length: 16; clone_size: .; d_call: .; cdr3_nt: TGTGCCAGCAGCTTAAATTTTGGGCGGGCGAACACTGAAGCTTTCTTT; cdr3_aa: CASSLNFGRANTEAFF
j_call: TRBJ1-6; v_call: TRBV7-9; cdr3_length: 16; clone_size: few; d_call: TRBD1; cdr3_nt: TGTGCCAGCAGCAAACTCGGGACAGAGGATAATTCACCCCTCCACTTT; cdr3_aa: CASSKLGTEDNSPLHF
j_call: TRBJ1-5; v_call: TRBV9; cdr3_length: 16; clone_size: .; d_call: TRBD1; cdr3_nt: TGTGCCAGCAGCGCGCATACAGGGGGCATCGATCAGCCCCAGCATTTT; cdr3_aa: CASSAHTGGIDQPQHF
j_call: TRBJ1-2; v_call: TRBV9; cdr3_length: 15; clone_size: .; d_call: TRBD1; cdr3_nt: TGTGCCAGCAGCCCTAGTCAGGGGGCTATCTATGGCTACACCTTC; cdr3_aa: CASSPSQGAIYGYTF
j_call: TRBJ1-2; v_call: TRBV19; cdr3_length: 12; clone_size: .; d_call: .; cdr3_nt: TGTGCCAGTAGTAACAGGGCTGGTGGCTACACCTTC; cdr3_aa: CASSNRAGGYTF
j_call: TRBJ1-5; v_call: TRBV27; cdr3_length: 14; clone_size: .; d_call: .; cdr3_nt: TGTGCCAGCGGAAGCCTTGGCAGCAATCAGCCCCAGCATTTT; cdr3_aa: CASGSLGSNQPQHF
j_call: TRBJ2-7; v_call: TRBV5-4; cdr3_length: 14; clone_size: few; d_call: TRBD1; cdr3_nt: TGTGCCAGCAGCTTATCGGCAGGGGGATACGAGCAGTACTTC; cdr3_aa: CASSLSAGGYEQYF
j_call: TRBJ1-2; v_call: TRBV5-5; cdr3_length: 14; clone_size: .; d_call: .; cdr3_nt: TGTGCCAGCAGCTTATGGGGCGGAGGATATGGCTACACCTTC; cdr3_aa: CASSLWGGGYGYTF